Shown below are 15 T cell receptor beta chains from a single sample sequenced in a study of CD8+CD57+ T cells in acquired aplastic anemia. Sequenced patients had shown CD8+CD57+ cell expansion by flow cytometry. Template material for TCR beta VDJ and CDR3 profiling consisted of genomic DNA. In TCRdb, the reads were re-called with MiXCR into one record per CDR3 protein. Of about 180,000 distinct CDR3 sequences in the sample, 63% were seen once. Material: sorted CD4+, CD8+, or CD8+CD57+ T cells (not recorded which) from PBMCs. These receptors came from a human donor with aplastic anemia.

Points on this clonotype: Relative to the germline gene, one junction end is altered; a read error may explain this. V gene TRBV25-1 combines with J gene TRBJ2-7; possible D gene TRBD2, 6 bases. The CDR3 length is 13 residues. Germline V lookup: CDR1 MGHDK, CDR2 SYGVNS. CDR3 in DNA: TGTGCCAGCAGTGGGGGCGTGCAGGGAGGATTTAAGTTC. Its translation: CASSGGVQGGFKF.

For this clonotype: One junction end does not reproduce the germline sequence, and a read error may be involved. This rearrangement joins TRBV7-7 to TRBJ2-3; 7 bases are a match to TRBD2. CDR1 SSHAT and CDR2 FNYEAQ come from the germline V gene (reference sequence). There are 14 residues in the CDR3. The CDR3 here is CASSLLPGGDTQYF. CDR3 coding DNA: TGTGCTAGCAGCTTACTTCCGGGAGGAGATACGCAGTATTTT.

J is TRBJ2-7 and V is TRBV7-2; D is perhaps TRBD1 (6 bases). The CDR3 loop spans 13 amino acids. CDR1 and CDR2 from the germline V gene are SGHTA and FQGNSA. Trimming removed 5 bases at V and 6 bases at J, with 14 bases between. CDR3 in amino acids: CASSNQQGVEQYF. CDR3 bases: TGTGCCAGCAGCAACCAACAGGGAGTCGAGCAGTACTTC.

This clonotype appeared a few times. The chain links TRBV18 to TRBJ1-6; tentative D call: TRBD1 (5 bases). This CDR3 has 15 amino acids. The germline V gene has CDR1 KGHSH and CDR2 LQKENI. V was clipped by 5 bases and J by 13 bases, with 21 bases between them. As DNA, the CDR3 is TGTGCCAGCTCAACTGGCACGGGGCAGGGATCGCCCCTCCACTTT. It codes for CASSTGTGQGSPLHF. The variable domain in full, with the rest retrieved from reference TRBV18 and TRBJ1-6, is NAGVMQNPRHLVRRRGQEARLRCSPMKGHSHVYWYRQLPEEGLKFMVYLQKENIIDESGMPKERFSAEFPKEGPSILRIQQVVRGDSAAYFCASSTGTGQGSPLHFGNGTRLTVT.

The gene calls are TRBV10-3 and TRBJ2-5, with TRBD2 matching 13 bases. V lost 3 bases and J lost 5; bases outside the gene matches: 6. The CDR3 sequence is 16 residues long. Germline CDR1 ENHRY, CDR2 SYGVKD. This CDR3 is CAISDSLTSGRETQYF. The DNA for the CDR3 is TGTGCCATCAGTGATAGTCTGACTAGCGGGAGGGAGACCCAGTACTTC.

Worth noting for this clonotype: At one end the junction does not follow the germline gene, possibly because of a read error. V usage is TRBV20-1 and J usage is TRBJ2-3; TRBD2 aligns across 9 bases. The CDR3 contains 15 residues. CDR1 and CDR2 (germline): DFQATT, SNEGSKA (reference sequence). The CDR3 DNA reads as TGCAGTGCCCCCCTGGGACTAGCTAGCACAGGTACGCAGTATTTT. This encodes CSAPLGLASTGTQYF.

This clonotype has a count of ten or more. V and J are TRBV19 and TRBJ1-1, with D uncertain. With 5 bases removed from V and 2 bases from J, the gap between germline ends came to 6 bases. Germline V gene lookup returns CDR1 LNHDA and CDR2 SQIVND (reference sequence). The length of the CDR3 is 12 residues. The CDR3 nucleotides read TGTGCCAGTAGTGTACTTAACACTGAAGCTTTCTTT. It translates to CASSVLNTEAFF.

J is TRBJ1-1 and V is TRBV5-1, with 7 nucleotides matching TRBD1. The junction had 3 bases not matched to a gene; V was cut back by 3 bases and J by 10 bases. The CDR3 has 11 residues. Germline loops: CDR1 SGHRS, CDR2 YFSETQ. The CDR3 DNA is TGCGCCAGCAGCTCTGACAGGGTAGCTTTCTTT. Translated: CASSSDRVAFF. The complete variable domain, with remaining parts taken from reference TRBV5-1 and TRBJ1-1, reads KAGVTQTPRYLIKTRGQQVTLSCSPISGHRSVSWYQQTPGQGLQFLFEYFSETQRNKGNFPGRFSGRQFSNSRSEMNVSTLELGDSALYLCASSSDRVAFFGQGTRLTVV.

This clonotype was recorded at least ten times. V gene TRBV7-8 combines with J gene TRBJ2-1, with 14 bases fitting TRBD2. The trim removed 6 bases at V and 0 bases at J, leaving 7 bases unmatched. The germline gives CDR1 SGHVS, CDR2 FQNEAQ. The CDR3 covers 18 residues. The CDR3 loop reads CASRDGLAGGPSYNEQFF. The CDR3 DNA reads as TGTGCCAGCAGGGACGGACTAGCGGGGGGCCCCTCCTACAATGAGCAGTTCTTC. Full variable domain (rest looked up from reference TRBV7-8 and TRBJ2-1): GAGVSQSPRYKVAKRGQDVALRCDPISGHVSLFWYQQALGQGPEFLTYFQNEAQLDKSGLPSDRFFAERPEGSVSTLKIQRTQQEDSAVYLCASRDGLAGGPSYNEQFFGPGTRLTVL.

This clonotype was seen only a few times. V is TRBV9 and J is TRBJ2-2, with TRBD1 identical over 10 bases. CDR1 and CDR2 (germline): SGDLS, YYNGEE. The CDR3 has 17 amino acids. With V trimmed by 7 bases and J by 4 bases, 13 bases remained unmatched. The CDR3 region has the DNA TGTGCCAGCCTGGGGGGGACAGGGGCCCCGAGCACCGGGGAGCTGTTTTTT. Its translation is CASLGGTGAPSTGELFF.

This clonotype appeared a single time. The CDR3, as DNA: TGCAGTGCTAGAGATTTAGGCCGGGGGGAGACCCAGTACTTC. This gives the protein CSARDLGRGETQYF. The genes are TRBV20-1 and TRBJ2-5, with a tentative D call TRBD2 (6 bases). V was shortened by 0 bases and J by 5 bases, with 13 bases between the two germline ends. Germline assignment: CDR1 DFQATT and CDR2 SNEGSKA (reference sequence). The length of the CDR3 is 14 residues.

The chain recombines TRBV2 with TRBJ1-1; TRBD1 aligns across 10 bases. V lost 5 bases, J lost 1 base, and 4 bases stayed unmatched. Looked up from germline, CDR1 is SNHLY and CDR2 is FYNNEI. This CDR3 contains 15 residues. The CDR3: CASSQDRGTNTEAFF. The CDR3 region has the DNA TGTGCCAGCAGTCAGGACAGGGGGACGAACACTGAAGCTTTCTTT.

This chain joins TRBV7-2 and TRBJ2-5; the D gene could be TRBD1 or TRBD2 (5 bases each). Trimming shortened V by 1 base and J by 7 bases, and 13 bases separated the two germline ends. There are 14 residues in the CDR3. In germline, CDR1 is SGHTA, CDR2 FQGNSA. CDR3 amino acids: CASSLGLQVTTQYF. DNA for the CDR3: TGTGCCAGCAGCTTAGGACTACAGGTTACGACCCAGTACTTC. Full variable domain (rest looked up from reference TRBV7-2 and TRBJ2-5): GAGVSQSPSNKVTEKGKDVELRCDPISGHTALYWYRQSLGQGLEFLIYFQGNSAPDKSGLPSDRFSAERTGGSVSTLTIQRTQQEDSAVYLCASSLGLQVTTQYFGPGTRLLVL.

The table lists this clonotype with a few counts. The genes are TRBV25-1 and TRBJ2-1; 10 nucleotides match TRBD2. This CDR3 comprises 13 residues. The ends lost 10 bases at V and 12 bases at J; junction bases unmatched: 12. CDR1 and CDR2 from the germline V gene are MGHDK and SYGVNS. Here the CDR3 DNA reads TGTGCCACACAGCGGGAGGGCTCAACTGGGCAGTTCTTC. It is translated as CATQREGSTGQFF.

This clonotype was detected ten times or more. The chain couples TRBV12-3 or TRBV12-4 to TRBJ1-2; no clear D gene. The ends were cut back, 3 bases at V and 4 bases at J, with 9 bases in the middle. The CDR3 consists of 13 residues. CDR3 residues: CASSLGVVYGYTF. In nucleotides, the CDR3 is TGTGCCAGCAGTTTGGGAGTTGTCTATGGCTACACCTTC.